This TCR beta chain was observed in a study of cytomegalovirus exposure and HLA in healthy donors. About the research overall: Early release data held 80 million to 100 million unique TCRs from HLA-typed donors. Study results and caveats: Clonal expansion, a later analysis showed, was greater in HLA-associated TCR beta chains than in equally common others.

Germline values: CDR1 MNHNS, CDR2 SASEGT. This CDR3 spans 12 amino acids. V was shortened by 6 bases and J by 4 bases, with 6 bases between the two germline ends. PCR amplification relied on 60 Vbeta primers (plus 13 Jbeta primers). Generated by immunoSEQ multiplex PCR, the TCRdb table keeps only in-frame clones and is missing some. Among around 150,000 clones listed, approximately 81% were seen once. About this clone itself: No antigen is known for it.

The receptor comes from a boy aged 2 to 10 in good health and CMV-seronegative. V and J are TRBV6-1 and TRBJ1-4; D is unresolved. Sequencing was done on a sample of PBMCs. The CDR3 nucleotides read TGTGCCAGCAGCCAAATTAATGAAAAACTGTTTTTT. Protein sequence: CASSQINEKLFF.